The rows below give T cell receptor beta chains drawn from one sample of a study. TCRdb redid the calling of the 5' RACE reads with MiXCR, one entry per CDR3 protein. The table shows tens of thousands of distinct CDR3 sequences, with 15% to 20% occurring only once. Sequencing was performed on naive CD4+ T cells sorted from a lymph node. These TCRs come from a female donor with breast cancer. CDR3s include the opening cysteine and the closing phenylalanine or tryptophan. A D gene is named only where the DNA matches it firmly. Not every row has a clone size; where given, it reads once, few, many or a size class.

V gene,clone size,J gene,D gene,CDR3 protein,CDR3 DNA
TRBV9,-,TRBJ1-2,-,CASSAQTNYGYTF,TGTGCCAGCAGCGCCCAGACCAACTATGGCTACACCTTC
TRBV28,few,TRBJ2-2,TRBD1,CAIGQGNTGELFF,TGTGCCATCGGACAGGGTAACACCGGGGAGCTGTTTTTT
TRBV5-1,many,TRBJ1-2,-,CASSLDGRNGYTF,TGCGCCAGCAGCTTGGACGGTCGGAATGGCTACACCTTC
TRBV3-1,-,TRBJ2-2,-,CASSLGGGNTGELFF,TGTGCCAGCAGCCTTGGAGGGGGGAACACCGGGGAGCTGTTTTTT
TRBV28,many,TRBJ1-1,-,CASSRGLSTEAFF,TGTGCCAGCAGCCGAGGACTAAGCACTGAAGCTTTCTTT
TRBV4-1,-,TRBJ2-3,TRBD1,CASSQDQGVSYDTQYF,TGCGCCAGCAGCCAAGATCAGGGGGTTTCATACGATACGCAGTATTTT
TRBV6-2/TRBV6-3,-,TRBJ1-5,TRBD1,CASSAGTARNQPQHF,TGTGCCAGCAGCGCAGGGACAGCAAGGAATCAGCCCCAGCATTTT
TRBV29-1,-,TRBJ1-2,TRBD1,CSVHRGSGGYTF,TGCAGCGTTCACAGGGGGTCGGGTGGCTACACCTTC
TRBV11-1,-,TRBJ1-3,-,CASSGTGIQGGNTIYF,TGTGCCAGCAGCGGGACCGGGATTCAAGGTGGAAACACCATATATTTT
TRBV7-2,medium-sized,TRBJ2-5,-,CASSLAWQGLKTQYF,TGTGCCAGCAGCTTAGCGTGGCAGGGGCTTAAGACCCAGTACTTC
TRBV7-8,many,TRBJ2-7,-,CASSLAGGQGREEQYF,TGTGCCAGCAGCTTAGCGGGGGGGCAGGGACGAGAGGAGCAGTACTTC
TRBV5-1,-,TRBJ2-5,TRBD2,CASSLRTSLNLQETQYF,TGCGCCAGCAGCTTGAGGACTAGCTTAAACCTTCAAGAGACCCAGTACTTC
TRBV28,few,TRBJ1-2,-,CASSLGSGGGDYGYTF,TGTGCCAGCAGCCTTGGGTCCGGGGGCGGCGACTATGGCTACACCTTC
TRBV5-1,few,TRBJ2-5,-,CASSVTVTQETQYF,TGCGCCAGCAGCGTTACAGTGACCCAAGAGACCCAGTACTTC
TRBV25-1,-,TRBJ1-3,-,CASSNTARSGNTIYF,TGTGCCAGCAGTAACACAGCTCGCTCTGGAAACACCATATATTTT
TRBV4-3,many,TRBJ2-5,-,CASSQDYRGETQYF,TGCGCCAGCAGCCAAGATTATCGGGGAGAGACCCAGTACTTC
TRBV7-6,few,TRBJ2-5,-,CASSLEPGLQETQYF,TGTGCCAGCAGCTTAGAACCGGGCTTACAAGAGACCCAGTACTTC
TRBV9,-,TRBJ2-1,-,CASSVGQGNEQFF,TGTGCCAGCAGCGTTGGGCAGGGCAATGAGCAGTTCTTC
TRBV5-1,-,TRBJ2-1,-,CASSLGDIRAEQFF,TGCGCCAGCAGCTTGGGGGATATCCGGGCTGAGCAGTTCTTC
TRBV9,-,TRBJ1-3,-,CASSVDPVSSGNTIYF,TGTGCCAGCAGCGTAGATCCAGTGAGCTCTGGAAACACCATATATTTT
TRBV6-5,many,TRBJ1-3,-,CASSYSKFGSPGNTIYF,TGTGCCAGCAGTTACTCGAAGTTTGGATCTCCTGGAAACACCATATATTTT
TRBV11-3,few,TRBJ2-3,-,CASSLPLGIAGPTDTQYF,TGTGCCAGCAGCTTACCCCTAGGAATAGCAGGGCCCACAGATACGCAGTATTTT
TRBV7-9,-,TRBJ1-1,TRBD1,CASRTATGERYTEAFF,TGTGCCAGCAGGACCGCGACAGGGGAGAGGTACACTGAAGCTTTCTTT
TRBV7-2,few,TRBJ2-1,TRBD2,CASSSYTSGRIDEQFF,TGTGCCAGCAGCTCATACACTAGCGGGAGGATCGATGAGCAGTTCTTC
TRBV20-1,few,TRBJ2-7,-,CSARRPERVTHEQYF,TGCAGTGCTAGAAGACCCGAAAGGGTCACCCACGAGCAGTACTTC
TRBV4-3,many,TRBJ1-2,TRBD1,CASSPAGGYGYTF,TGCGCCAGCAGCCCGGCAGGGGGCTATGGCTACACCTTC
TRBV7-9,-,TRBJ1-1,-,CASSLSQGAEAFF,TGTGCCAGCAGCTTATCGCAGGGAGCTGAAGCTTTCTTT
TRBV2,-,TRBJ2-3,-,CASSSTSFDTQYF,TGTGCCAGCAGTTCCACTAGCTTCGATACGCAGTATTTT
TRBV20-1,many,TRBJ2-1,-,CSASGGAYNEQFF,TGCAGTGCTAGCGGAGGAGCCTACAATGAGCAGTTCTTC
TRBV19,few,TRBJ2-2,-,CASSIGRGTEELFF,TGTGCCAGTAGTATAGGCAGGGGAACTGAGGAGCTGTTTTTT
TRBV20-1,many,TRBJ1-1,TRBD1,CSAVRGPGTEAFF,TGCAGTGCTGTGAGGGGGCCGGGAACTGAAGCTTTCTTT
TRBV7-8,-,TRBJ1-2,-,CASSHVARDRGYTF,TGTGCCAGCAGCCACGTCGCCCGGGATCGTGGCTACACCTTC
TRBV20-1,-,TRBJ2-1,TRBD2,CSATRVSGSFNEQFF,TGCAGTGCTACCCGGGTTAGCGGGAGTTTCAATGAGCAGTTCTTC
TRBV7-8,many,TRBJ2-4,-,CASSSGTRNIQYF,TGTGCCAGCAGTTCCGGGACAAGGAACATTCAGTACTTC
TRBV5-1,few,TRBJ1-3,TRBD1,CASSLQGAAGNTIYF,TGCGCCAGCAGCTTACAGGGGGCGGCTGGAAACACCATATATTTT
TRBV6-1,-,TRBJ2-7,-,CASRETGYEQYF,TGTGCCAGCAGGGAAACAGGCTACGAGCAGTACTTC
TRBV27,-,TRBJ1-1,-,CASSPLIGTEAFF,TGTGCCAGCAGTCCACTTATCGGCACTGAAGCTTTCTTT
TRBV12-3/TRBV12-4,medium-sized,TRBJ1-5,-,CASSLSQPQHF,TGTGCCAGCAGTTTATCTCAGCCCCAGCATTTT
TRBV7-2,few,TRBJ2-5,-,CASSFPTGTQYF,TGTGCCAGCAGCTTTCCCACCGGGACCCAGTACTTC
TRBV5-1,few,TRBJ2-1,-,CASSFEGSSYNEQFF,TGCGCCAGCAGCTTCGAGGGGAGCTCCTACAATGAGCAGTTCTTC
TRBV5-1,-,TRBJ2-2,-,CASSLNGQSLNTGELIF,TGCGCCAGCAGCTTGAATGGACAGTCCCTGAACACCGGGGAGCTGATTTTT
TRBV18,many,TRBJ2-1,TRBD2,CASSPRGGPDEQFF,TGTGCCAGCTCACCACGCGGGGGGCCCGATGAGCAGTTCTTC
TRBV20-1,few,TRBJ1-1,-,CSASHGATEAFF,TGCAGTGCTAGCCACGGAGCCACTGAAGCTTTCTTT
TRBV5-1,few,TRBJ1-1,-,CASSSTRTGEAFF,TGCGCCAGCAGCTCCACCCGGACGGGCGAAGCTTTCTTT
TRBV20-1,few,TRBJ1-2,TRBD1,CSALDRNYGYTF,TGCAGTGCCCTGGACAGGAACTATGGCTACACCTTC
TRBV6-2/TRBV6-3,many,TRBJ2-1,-,CASSRAGPLGEQFF,TGTGCCAGCAGCAGAGCGGGTCCTTTGGGTGAGCAGTTCTTC
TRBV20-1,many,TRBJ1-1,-,CSASSRAPEAFF,TGCAGTGCTAGTAGCAGGGCCCCTGAAGCTTTCTTT
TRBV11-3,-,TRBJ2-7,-,CASSLGGDLPYEQYF,TGTGCCAGCAGCTTAGGAGGGGATCTTCCCTACGAGCAGTACTTC
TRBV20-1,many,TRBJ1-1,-,CSAPGLLNTEAFF,TGCAGTGCTCCCGGATTACTAAACACTGAAGCTTTCTTT
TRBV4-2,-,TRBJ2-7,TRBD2,CASSQGSSGVYEQYF,TGTGCCAGCAGCCAAGGGTCTAGCGGAGTCTACGAGCAGTACTTC
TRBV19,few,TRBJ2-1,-,CASSMLGPSEQFF,TGTGCCAGTAGTATGCTAGGGCCATCCGAGCAGTTCTTC
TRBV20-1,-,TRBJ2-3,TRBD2,CSTSRTSGATQYF,TGCAGTACTAGTCGGACTAGCGGGGCGACGCAGTATTTT
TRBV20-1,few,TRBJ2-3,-,CSATDTSDTQYF,TGCAGTGCTACCGATACGTCAGATACGCAGTATTTT
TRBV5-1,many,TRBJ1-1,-,CASSSWVGAFF,TGCGCCAGCAGCTCATGGGTTGGAGCTTTCTTT
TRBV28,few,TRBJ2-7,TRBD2,CASSLGGRVTYEQYF,TGTGCCAGCAGTTTAGGTGGGAGGGTGACCTACGAGCAGTACTTC